One sample yielded the 24 T cell receptor beta chains listed below, sequenced in a study of cytomegalovirus exposure and HLA in healthy donors. Clones were sequenced by immunoSEQ multiplex PCR, and TCRdb holds only the in-frame ones, with some missing. The sample holds 70,000 or so clones, about 94% seen once. The source material was PBMCs. Source of these receptors: a woman aged 18-29 years in good health and CMV-seronegative.

The chain uses TRBV30 and TRBJ1-2; D is ambiguous. Germline CDR1 GTSNPN, CDR2 SVGIG (reference sequence). The CDR3 loop spans 13 amino acids. Trimming removed 5 bases at V and 2 bases at J, with 12 bases between. CDR3 bases: TGTGCCTGGGGCCCAGCGGGCAACTATGGCTACACCTTC. The encoded protein is CAWGPAGNYGYTF.

J is TRBJ2-1 and V is TRBV27; a possible D gene is TRBD1 (6 bases). Germline V gives CDR1 MNHEY, CDR2 SMNVEV (reference sequence). The CDR3 length is 15 residues. V was trimmed by 10 bases and J by 9 bases, leaving 25 bases between them. CDR3: CATFVGTSHESEQFF. The CDR3 region has the DNA TGTGCCACCTTCGTAGGGACATCCCACGAAAGTGAGCAGTTCTTC.

V is TRBV7-2 and J is TRBJ1-1, with D uncertain. The CDR3 has 14 amino acids. Trimming took 2 bases from V and 1 from J, leaving 8 bases between them. CDR1 is SGHTA, CDR2 FQGNSA, per germline. CDR3 region: CASSLQAGNTEAFF. DNA of the CDR3: TGTGCCAGCAGCTTACAGGCAGGGAACACTGAAGCTTTCTTT.

This clone showed up just once. The chain is built from TRBV27 and TRBJ2-2, with a weak D call TRBD2 (5 bases). The CDR3 consists of 12 residues. Germline values: CDR1 MNHEY, CDR2 SMNVEV (reference sequence). Between the trimmed V and J ends, which lost 6 bases and 5 bases, there was a span of 7 bases. CDR3 residues: CASRTGTGELFF. In DNA form, the CDR3 reads TGTGCCAGCAGGACGGGGACCGGGGAGCTGTTTTTT.

The V call is TRBV2, the J call TRBJ1-1; D uncertain. The length of the CDR3 is 10 residues. The ends were cut back, 8 bases at V and 8 bases at J, with 9 bases in the middle. Germline assignment: CDR1 SNHLY and CDR2 FYNNEI. The CDR3 is CASVGVEAFF. In DNA form, the CDR3 reads TGTGCCAGCGTCGGGGTCGAAGCTTTCTTT.

The V gene is TRBV28, the J gene TRBJ1-2; 9 positions match TRBD1. The V and J ends lost 1 base and 4 bases, in that order; junction bases with no gene match: 10. The CDR3 loop spans 17 amino acids. Germline CDR1 reads MDHEN; CDR2 reads SYDVKM. The CDR3 region has the DNA TGTGCCAGCAGTTTATCAACAGCGACAGGGGGTGTCTATGGCTACACCTTC. Translating gives CASSLSTATGGVYGYTF.

In DNA form, the CDR3 reads TGCGCCAGCAGCGCCCTGCGGAACACTGAAGCTTTCTTT. Protein sequence: CASSALRNTEAFF. V usage is TRBV10-1 and J usage is TRBJ1-1, with D unresolved. CDR1 is WNHNN and CDR2 is SYGVQD in the germline V gene (reference sequence). This CDR3 has 13 residues. The germline V and J ends were trimmed by 6 bases and 1 base, with 9 bases remaining between them.

The rearrangement uses TRBV5-1 and TRBJ2-3; TRBD2 matches at 13 bases. The length of the CDR3 is 15 residues. Unmatched junction bases numbered 6, after V lost 5 bases and J lost 6 bases. CDR1 and CDR2 from the germline V gene are SGHRS and YFSETQ. CDR3 DNA sequence: TGCGCCAGCAGTACTAGCGGGGGGGCCCCCGATACGCAGTATTTT. Encoded protein: CASSTSGGAPDTQYF.

The chain recombines TRBV7-7 with TRBJ1-3, with D unclear. The CDR3 has 11 residues. Germline assignment: CDR1 SSHAT and CDR2 FNYEAQ (reference sequence). CDR3 in amino acids: CAARSGNTIYF. CDR3 sequence (DNA): TGTGCGGCCCGCTCTGGAAACACCATATATTTT.

The chain joins TRBV7-3 to TRBJ2-1; a possible D gene is TRBD2 (7 bases). The V end lost 0 bases, the J end lost 14 bases, and 14 bases lay between the germline ends. The CDR3 has 13 amino acids. From germline, CDR1 is SGHTA and CDR2 FQGTGA. The CDR3 DNA is TGTGCCAGCAGCTTAACGGGGAGGGGGGGTAAGTTCTTC. Amino acid sequence: CASSLTGRGGKFF.

The chain links TRBV7-9 to TRBJ2-3; 11 bases line up with TRBD2. The CDR3 is 17 residues long. Germline assignment: CDR1 SEHNR and CDR2 FQNEAQ (reference sequence). V lost 4 bases, J lost 4 bases, and 10 bases stayed unmatched. The CDR3 loop reads CASSSSIAGGPSDTQYF. The CDR3 coding sequence is TGTGCCAGCAGCTCCTCCATAGCGGGAGGGCCCTCAGATACGCAGTATTTT.

V usage is TRBV28 and J usage is TRBJ1-2; possibly TRBD1 for D (6 bases). The CDR3 contains 14 residues. V lost 4 bases to trimming and J lost 4 bases, with 13 bases between them. Per germline, CDR1 MDHEN and CDR2 SYDVKM. The CDR3 nucleotides are TGTGCCAGCAGTTCCGAGGGGGTGGGCTATGGCTACACCTTC. It specifies CASSSEGVGYGYTF.

This clone was detected once. In DNA form, the CDR3 reads TGTGCCAGCAAAAGACTAGCGGGCGGAGAGACCCAGTACTTC. It codes for CASKRLAGGETQYF. This chain uses TRBV5-6 with TRBJ2-5; the match to TRBD2 covers 10 bases. J gave up 4 bases and V 6 bases, and 6 bases lay outside the gene matches. CDR1 SGHDT and CDR2 YYEEEE come from the germline V gene. The CDR3 has 14 amino acids.

The J gene is TRBJ2-5, the V gene TRBV9; 11 bases map to TRBD2. J was trimmed by 1 base and V by 1 base; bases with no gene match: 15. Looked up from germline, CDR1 is SGDLS and CDR2 is YYNGEE. The CDR3 runs to 20 residues. CDR3 sequence: CASSVSEGSGGVTFQETQYF. The CDR3 region has the DNA TGTGCCAGCAGCGTATCCGAAGGTAGCGGGGGGGTGACGTTCCAAGAGACCCAGTACTTC.

The rearrangement uses TRBV6-1 and TRBJ1-2, with D possibly being TRBD1 (5 bases). Per the germline V gene, CDR1 is MNHNS and CDR2 is SASEGT. The CDR3 has 13 amino acids. Trimming removed 5 bases at V and 2 bases at J, with 9 bases between. The CDR3, as DNA: TGTGCCAGCAGTCTAGACAGAAACTATGGCTACACCTTC. Translating it yields CASSLDRNYGYTF.

The gene calls are TRBV25-1 and TRBJ2-5; a possible D gene is TRBD1 (5 bases). V gave up 5 bases and J gave up 0 bases, with 16 bases separating them. The CDR3 totals 16 residues. Germline V gene data show CDR1 as MGHDK and CDR2 as SYGVNS. Written as DNA, the CDR3 is TGTGCCAGCAGTCCCCGTCAGGGTCGGGACCAAGAGACCCAGTACTTC. It encodes CASSPRQGRDQETQYF. Using reference TRBV25-1 and TRBJ2-5 for the parts outside the CDR3, the full variable domain is EADIYQTPRYLVIGTGKKITLECSQTMGHDKMYWYQQDPGMELHLIHYSYGVNSTEKGDLSSESTVSRIRTEHFPLTLESARPSHTSQYLCASSPRQGRDQETQYFGPGTRLLVL.

DNA for the CDR3: TGCGCCAGCAGCCAAGAGAAAGTGGGGACTAGCGGGACCTATACGTCAATCTACGAGCAGTACTTC. Translating gives CASSQEKVGTSGTYTSIYEQYF. J is TRBJ2-7 and V is TRBV4-1, with 13 bases identical to TRBD2. Trimming at V came to 0 bases and at J to 3 bases, leaving 20 bases not matched to a gene. The CDR3 sequence is 22 residues long. Per germline, CDR1 MGHRA and CDR2 YSYEKL.

This clone was recorded once. The chain uses TRBV7-9 and TRBJ1-2; maybe TRBD1 (5 bases). The germline V gene encodes CDR1 SEHNR and CDR2 FQNEAQ (reference sequence). Trimming shortened V by 1 base and J by 1 base, and 10 bases separated the two germline ends. The CDR3 contains 15 residues. CDR3 sequence reads: CASSLEDTFNYGYTF. The CDR3 coding sequence is TGTGCCAGCAGCTTAGAGGACACGTTTAACTATGGCTACACCTTC. Full variable domain (rest looked up from reference TRBV7-9 and TRBJ1-2): DTGVSQNPRHKITKRGQNVTFRCDPISEHNRLYWYRQTLGQGPEFLTYFQNEAQLEKSRLLSDRFSAERPKGSFSTLEIQRTEQGDSAMYLCASSLEDTFNYGYTFGSGTRLTVV.

This sequence joins TRBV28 and TRBJ2-3; maybe TRBD1 (5 bases). The V gene lost 5 bases and the J gene lost 6 bases, with 24 bases spanning the gap. Germline values: CDR1 MDHEN, CDR2 SYDVKM. CDR3 size: 17 residues. The CDR3, as DNA: TGTGCCAGCAGTCCAGCGAGTTTGGACACCCTTGGGGATACGCAGTATTTT. Translated: CASSPASLDTLGDTQYF. Based on the CDR3 plus reference TRBV28 and TRBJ2-3, the full variable domain is DVKVTQSSRYLVKRTGEKVFLECVQDMDHENMFWYRQDPGLGLRLIYFSYDVKMKEKGDIPEGYSVSREKKERFSLILESASTNQTSMYLCASSPASLDTLGDTQYFGPGTRLTVL.

The chain has TRBV9 and TRBJ1-2; TRBD1 aligns across 7 bases. CDR1 and CDR2 from the germline V gene are SGDLS and YYNGEE. CDR3 length equals 15 residues. The V segment lost 0 bases and the J segment 6 bases; nucleotides outside the gene matches: 8. The CDR3 sequence is CASSVAVRGMDGYTF. The DNA of the CDR3 is TGTGCCAGCAGCGTAGCGGTCAGGGGGATGGATGGCTACACCTTC.

The CDR3 DNA reads as TGTGCCAGCAGTGCGGGACAGGGACACACAGATACGCAGTATTTT. Its translation: CASSAGQGHTDTQYF. The J gene is TRBJ2-3, the V gene TRBV6-4, with 9 bases aligning to TRBD1. Germline values: CDR1 MRHNA, CDR2 SNTAGT. The CDR3 runs 15 residues. The J segment lost 2 bases and the V segment lost 4 bases, leaving 4 bases of the junction unmatched.

The V and J genes are TRBV7-3 and TRBJ2-1; tentatively, D is TRBD2 (6 bases). The CDR3 sequence is 13 residues long. V was clipped by 2 bases and J by 9 bases, with 11 bases between them. Germline V CDR1 and CDR2: SGHTA, FQGTGA. CDR3 in DNA: TGTGCCAGCAGCTTAGAGGCGGGGTTTGAGCAGTTCTTC. Protein: CASSLEAGFEQFF.

This clone was observed a single time. As DNA, the CDR3 is TGTGCCAGTAGTGGACCAGAGGGACTAGTTTCGTACAATGAGCAGTTCTTC. It is translated as CASSGPEGLVSYNEQFF. J is TRBJ2-1 and V is TRBV19; 8 bases are a match to TRBD2. The germline V gene has CDR1 LNHDA and CDR2 SQIVND (reference sequence). The trim removed 5 bases at V and 4 bases at J, leaving 13 bases unmatched. There are 17 residues in the CDR3.

This chain joins TRBV30 and TRBJ1-5, with D possibly TRBD1 on 6 matching bases. The CDR3 is 15 amino acids. V was shortened by 0 bases and J by 3 bases, with 12 bases between the two germline ends. Germline V gives CDR1 GTSNPN, CDR2 SVGIG (reference sequence). CDR3: CAWSVGRGNNQPQHF. The DNA for the CDR3 is TGTGCCTGGAGTGTAGGCAGGGGAAACAATCAGCCCCAGCATTTT.